The T cell receptor beta chain under discussion was sequenced for a study of OX40 agonist ivuxolimab in advanced cancers. In the study overall: Patients undergoing dose escalation presented with hepatocellular carcinoma, melanoma, renal cell or head and neck cancer.

A word on this clone: Its target is unknown.

Findings and limits, study-wide: Expanded clones were, on average, more numerous among CD8+ T cells than CD4+.

This CDR3 has 14 residues. CDR1 is SGHNT and CDR2 is YENEEA in the germline V gene. V lost 5 bases and J 4 bases, leaving 14 bases between the germline ends. Generated by immunoSEQ multiplex PCR, the TCRdb table keeps only in-frame clones and is missing some. The table shows about 73,000 clones, with around 90% occurring only once. This clonotype was obtained from an adult with an advanced solid tumor such as melanoma, head and neck, liver or kidney cancer. Sample: CD4+ or CD8+ T cells sorted from blood, taken in a trial of the OX40 agonist ivuxolimab. This rearrangement joins TRBV11-3 to TRBJ1-1; the D gene is possibly TRBD1 (5 bases). This CDR3 reads CASSAQAGVTEAFF. The CDR3 DNA reads as TGTGCCAGCAGCGCACAGGCGGGCGTCACTGAAGCTTTCTTT.